This T cell receptor beta chain derives from a study of CD8+ T cells in alopecia areata. Study-level results: Clonality was higher in lesional than normal scalp, especially in alopecia totalis/universalis.

Extracted from the samples, RNA was reverse transcribed into cDNA to serve as the sequencing template. Method: immunoSEQ multiplex PCR; TCRdb's copy keeps in-frame clones and lacks some. The sample lists 150,000 or so clones, more than 40% occurring once. Per the germline V gene, CDR1 is SGHRS and CDR2 is YFSETQ. Trimming shortened V by 3 bases and J by 2 bases, and 8 bases separated the two germline ends. This CDR3 comprises 13 residues. On this clone itself: The antigen remains unidentified.

The specimen was CD4+ T cells sorted from blood. V and J are TRBV5-1 and TRBJ2-5; tentative D call: TRBD1 (5 bases). The origin of this receptor is a human donor with alopecia areata. In DNA form, the CDR3 reads TGCGCCAGCAGCTCTCAGGGACAAGAGACCCAGTACTTC. It yields the protein CASSSQGQETQYF.